This T cell receptor beta chain appears in the sequencing data of a study of human T cells and chemical hapten exposure. TCRdb used MiXCR to reprocess the RACE reads, holding one entry per CDR3 protein. In the table there are some 84,000 distinct CDR3 sequences, roughly a tenth of which are singletons. Time point defined: patch test 2, 6 weeks after DPC sensitization. The treatment was: therapeutic diphenylcyclopropenone sensitization with weekly scalp DPC. In every case, blood was obtained before the patch test was applied. This clonotype was detected many times. Sequences were derived from whole blood, sampled in connection with sensitization to the hapten diphenylcyclopropenone (DPC). The clonotype was recovered from a woman in her fifties or sixties with alopecia areata. Some clones in this sample may be carry-over from other donors' samples.

CDR3 nucleotide sequence: TGCAGGGGGATCGGCGGGAACTACAATGAGCAGTTCTTC. Its translation: CRGIGGNYNEQFF. This rearrangement joins TRBV29-1 to TRBJ2-1; possible D gene TRBD2, 6 bases. Germline CDR1 reads SQVTM; CDR2 reads ANQGSEA. The CDR3 totals 13 residues.